This TCR beta chain was found in a study of Ad26.COV2.S vaccination and SARS-CoV-2 variants. Notes on the study in general: TCR breadth and depth analyses may have underestimated total T cell responses. Spike-specific CD8+ and CD4+ T cell responses reportedly showed substantial breadth after vaccination. It was vaccine recipients, not placebo recipients, who had the higher spike-specific TCR breadth. Vaccinees and placebo recipients showed similar non-spike TCR breadth.

V was trimmed by 5 bases and J by 1 base, leaving 15 bases between them. The length of the CDR3 is 15 residues. Germline V gives CDR1 SGHNT, CDR2 YENEEA. Method: immunoSEQ multiplex PCR; TCRdb's copy keeps in-frame clones and lacks some. The table shows some 190,000 clones, with approximately 90% occurring only once. As concerns this clone: Its antigen remains unidentified.

V is TRBV11-3 and J is TRBJ2-7; D is perhaps TRBD1 (6 bases). Sequences were derived from peripheral blood, sampled after recovery from COVID-19. This clonotype was sampled from a human donor who had recovered from COVID-19. The CDR3 region has the DNA TGTGCCAGCAGCGCCCGATCAGGGGATTCCTACGAGCAGTACTTC. Protein sequence: CASSARSGDSYEQYF.